These 6 T cell receptor beta chains were sequenced from one sample in a study of T-cell memory formation after mild COVID-19. In TCRdb, the 5' RACE reads were re-called with MiXCR into one record per CDR3 protein. The table includes about 270,000 distinct CDR3 sequences, roughly 18% detected once. The sequenced sample consisted of PBMCs or a T cell subset sorted from them (not recorded which). The source is a man between 18 and 35 years old who had mild COVID-19 (a few samples of this study predate the infection). Cell type and time point are not known.

The DNA of the CDR3 is TGCGCCAGCAGCCAAGATCTACCCTCAACTAATGAAAAACTGTTTTTT. Amino acid sequence: CASSQDLPSTNEKLFF. The chain is built from TRBV4-1 and TRBJ1-4; D gene uncertain. Trimming shortened V by 0 bases and J by 0 bases, and 8 bases separated the two germline ends. CDR3 size: 16 residues. Germline CDR1 and CDR2: MGHRA and YSYEKL.

In its sample, this clonotype was seen many times. This chain's CDR3 is CASSEHSGGLNEQFF. The CDR3 DNA reads TGTGCCAGCAGTGAACACAGCGGGGGCTTGAATGAGCAGTTCTTC. J is TRBJ2-1 and V is TRBV6-1; 8 bases are shared with TRBD2. Germline V gene sequence: CDR1 MNHNS, CDR2 SASEGT. The CDR3 contains 15 residues. The V segment lost 2 bases and the J segment 7 bases; nucleotides outside the gene matches: 7.

This clonotype was counted between two and nine times. The J gene is TRBJ2-5, the V gene TRBV6-5; perhaps TRBD2 as D (7 bases). CDR3 length: 17 residues. Germline V gene lookup returns CDR1 MNHEY and CDR2 SVGAGI. Between the trimmed V and J ends, which lost 2 bases and 5 bases, there was a span of 21 bases. The CDR3 nucleotides read TGTGCCAGCAGTTACGACGGTTTGAGGGGGGGATTGGAGACCCAGTACTTC. The encoded protein is CASSYDGLRGGLETQYF.

The CDR3 DNA follows: TGCAGCGTTGAAGATCGGGGCGGCCACCCGACTGAACGGATCTCCTACAATGAGCAGTTCTTC. This codes for CSVEDRGGHPTERISYNEQFF. The genes are TRBV29-1 and TRBJ2-1; D is tentatively TRBD1 or TRBD2 (5 bases each). Germline loops: CDR1 SQVTM, CDR2 ANQGSEA. The ends were cut back, 0 bases at V and 0 bases at J, with 27 bases in the middle. The length of the CDR3 is 21 residues.

This chain connects TRBV5-1 to TRBJ2-2; perhaps D is TRBD1 or TRBD2 (5 bases each). This CDR3 region has 13 residues. Germline V lookup: CDR1 SGHRS, CDR2 YFSETQ. With 3 bases removed from V and 4 bases from J, the gap between germline ends came to 7 bases. The CDR3 DNA sequence: TGCGCCAGCAGCTGGGGGATCACCGGGGAGCTGTTTTTT. Protein product: CASSWGITGELFF. The variable domain in full, with the rest retrieved from reference TRBV5-1 and TRBJ2-2, is KAGVTQTPRYLIKTRGQQVTLSCSPISGHRSVSWYQQTPGQGLQFLFEYFSETQRNKGNFPGRFSGRQFSNSRSEMNVSTLELGDSALYLCASSWGITGELFFGEGSRLTVL.

This clonotype was seen repeatedly, ten times or more. The chain carries TRBV7-2 and TRBJ2-1, with 10 bases identical to TRBD1. This CDR3 comprises 14 residues. CDR1 and CDR2 (germline): SGHTA, FQGNSA. The V segment lost 4 bases and the J segment 7 bases; nucleotides outside the gene matches: 4. The CDR3 region has the DNA TGTGCCAGCAGCTCCGGGACAGGGGTGAATGAGCAGTTCTTC. This gives the protein CASSSGTGVNEQFF.